The 20 T cell receptor beta chains in this list originate from one sample, sequenced in a study of T cell responses to AZD1222 COVID-19 vaccine. TCRdb keeps only in-frame clones here, not all; method: immunoSEQ multiplex PCR. Among 70,000 to 90,000 clones listed, over 85% were seen once. Sequences were derived from peripheral blood, sampled on day 0 of AZD1222 vaccination. All receptors come from an adult in good health.

In this sample, this clone turned up a few times. The chain employs TRBV2 and TRBJ2-3, with a tentative D call TRBD2 (5 bases). The length of the CDR3 is 15 residues. Germline lookup yields CDR1 SNHLY and CDR2 FYNNEI. Trimming shortened V by 5 bases and J by 3 bases, and 15 bases separated the two germline ends. CDR3 sequence (DNA): TGTGCCAGCAGTCCTAGCCGGGGTTGGACAGATACGCAGTATTTT. Its protein is CASSPSRGWTDTQYF.

The rearrangement links TRBV5-1 to TRBJ2-7; 11 nucleotides agree with TRBD1. The V segment lost 7 bases and the J segment 6 bases; nucleotides outside the gene matches: 9. CDR1 and CDR2 (germline): SGHRS, YFSETQ. The CDR3 is 14 amino acids. The CDR3 loop is CASSVPGQGGEQYF. For the CDR3, the DNA is TGCGCCAGCTCTGTACCGGGACAGGGGGGCGAGCAGTACTTC. Combining the CDR3 with reference TRBV5-1 and TRBJ2-7 gives the whole variable domain KAGVTQTPRYLIKTRGQQVTLSCSPISGHRSVSWYQQTPGQGLQFLFEYFSETQRNKGNFPGRFSGRQFSNSRSEMNVSTLELGDSALYLCASSVPGQGGEQYFGPGTRLTVT.

The CDR3: CASSFSGETQYF. The CDR3 coding sequence is TGTGCCAGCAGCTTTTCCGGAGAGACCCAGTACTTC. The chain has TRBV7-9 and TRBJ2-5; D remains ambiguous. Germline CDR1 reads SEHNR; CDR2 reads FQNEAQ (reference sequence). V was trimmed by 3 bases and J by 4 bases, leaving 6 bases between them. This CDR3 has 12 residues.

CDR3 loop: CSALYNEQFF. DNA for the CDR3: TGCAGTGCCCTTTACAATGAGCAGTTCTTC. The gene calls are TRBV20-1 and TRBJ2-1; D uncertain. Germline values: CDR1 DFQATT, CDR2 SNEGSKA (reference sequence). With 6 bases removed from V and 4 bases from J, the gap between germline ends came to 4 bases. The CDR3 covers 10 residues.

CDR3: CASSLSQGTGELFF. CDR3 nucleotides: TGCGCCAGCAGCTTGTCCCAGGGGACCGGGGAGCTGTTTTTT. The chain is built from TRBV5-1 and TRBJ2-2; maybe TRBD1 (6 bases). The germline gives CDR1 SGHRS, CDR2 YFSETQ. The length of the CDR3 is 14 residues. V was trimmed by 1 base and J by 5 bases, leaving 9 bases between them.

The chain recombines TRBV7-2 with TRBJ1-3; D not certain. The CDR3 covers 16 residues. V dropped 2 bases and J dropped 0 bases, with 11 bases sitting between them. Germline V gene lookup returns CDR1 SGHTA and CDR2 FQGNSA. The CDR3 region has the DNA TGTGCCAGCAGCTTATATGGGGAAAACTCTGGAAACACCATATATTTT. Its protein product is CASSLYGENSGNTIYF.

In nucleotides, the CDR3 is TGTGCCAGCAATTACAGAACAGCGAGCTCTGGGGCCAACGTCCTGACTTTC. It specifies CASNYRTASSGANVLTF. The chain joins TRBV18 to TRBJ2-6; D is uncertain. V gave up 8 bases and J gave up 0 bases, with 17 bases separating them. The CDR3 contains 17 residues. Germline lookup yields CDR1 KGHSH and CDR2 LQKENI.

This clone was found a few times. V is TRBV7-9 and J is TRBJ2-3, with a weak D call TRBD1 (6 bases). Looked up from germline, CDR1 is SEHNR and CDR2 is FQNEAQ (reference sequence). V lost 1 base and J 2 bases, leaving 10 bases between the germline ends. This CDR3 has 15 amino acids. Here the CDR3 reads CASSLVRQDTDTQYF. The CDR3 nucleotides are TGTGCCAGCAGCTTAGTTAGACAGGACACAGATACGCAGTATTTT.

The rearrangement joins TRBV7-9 to TRBJ2-2; no clear D. In germline, CDR1 is SEHNR, CDR2 FQNEAQ (reference sequence). Trimming took off 0 bases at V and 1 base at J, with 9 bases between the two ends. The CDR3 length is 16 residues. The CDR3 is CASSLATGMNTGELFF. In nucleotides, the CDR3 is TGTGCCAGCAGCTTAGCGACCGGAATGAACACCGGGGAGCTGTTTTTT.

This chain joins TRBV29-1 and TRBJ2-7; the match to TRBD1 covers 10 bases. Germline V lookup: CDR1 SQVTM, CDR2 ANQGSEA. The V segment lost 4 bases and the J segment 2 bases; nucleotides outside the gene matches: 5. This CDR3 has 14 residues. The CDR3 bases are TGCAGCGTTGGAAGCGGACAGGGGGCCTACGAGCAGTACTTC. This codes for CSVGSGQGAYEQYF.

This sequence joins TRBV7-2 and TRBJ2-1, with D maybe TRBD1 (6 bases). V gave up 6 bases and J gave up 10 bases, with 16 bases separating them. Germline lookup yields CDR1 SGHTA and CDR2 FQGNSA. The CDR3 loop spans 13 amino acids. CDR3: CASSQPTRGEQFF. DNA of the CDR3: TGTGCCAGCAGTCAACCGACCAGGGGCGAGCAGTTCTTC.

The CDR3 loop reads CASSGRGRGYGYTF. The CDR3 DNA is TGTGCCAGCAGTGGACGTGGCAGGGGATATGGCTACACCTTC. The chain couples TRBV7-2 to TRBJ1-2; D may be TRBD1 (6 bases). Trimming removed 6 bases at V and 5 bases at J, with 16 bases between. The germline CDR1 and CDR2 sequences are SGHTA and FQGNSA. The CDR3 has 14 amino acids.

This clone was counted only a few times. The genes are TRBV5-4 and TRBJ2-5; D is unresolved. CDR3 length: 11 residues. Trimming took 3 bases from V and 1 from J, leaving 1 base between them. Germline V lookup: CDR1 SGHNT, CDR2 YYREEE (reference sequence). The CDR3 region is CASSSQETQYF. The CDR3, as DNA: TGTGCCAGCAGCTCCCAAGAGACCCAGTACTTC.

The chain employs TRBV27 and TRBJ2-6; D assignment may be TRBD1 or TRBD2 (6 bases each). The CDR3 consists of 17 residues. Trimming left V 3 bases short and J 5 bases short, with 17 bases between. In germline, CDR1 is MNHEY, CDR2 SMNVEV (reference sequence). As DNA, the CDR3 is TGTGCCAGCAGTTTCTCCTCAAGGGGGGCGCGGGCCAACGTCCTGACTTTC. Translated: CASSFSSRGARANVLTF.

In regard to this clone: At one end, the junction sequence differs from germline, possibly due to a read error. The rearrangement joins TRBV7-9 to TRBJ2-1, with D unresolved. Germline lookup yields CDR1 SEHNR and CDR2 FQNEAQ (reference sequence). The CDR3 covers 14 residues. CDR3 in amino acids: CASSPRQSSNEQFF. CDR3 nucleotide sequence: TGTGCTAGCAGCCCCCGGCAGAGTTCGAATGAGCAGTTCTTC.

This clone was seen only a few times. The V call is TRBV9, the J call TRBJ2-7; 10 bases align to TRBD2. Germline assignment: CDR1 SGDLS and CDR2 YYNGEE. V lost 3 bases and J lost 8; bases outside the gene matches: 8. CDR3 length: 14 amino acids. As DNA, the CDR3 is TGTGCCAGCAGCGCGACCCGGACTAGCGGAAAGCAGTACTTC. It translates to CASSATRTSGKQYF.

V and J are TRBV12-3 or TRBV12-4 and TRBJ2-2; D is uncertain. V shed 10 bases and J shed 3 bases, with 9 bases lying between them. The CDR3 consists of 12 residues. This chain's CDR3 is CAIKPYTGELFF. DNA for the CDR3: TGTGCCATTAAGCCGTACACCGGGGAGCTGTTTTTT.

The rearrangement uses TRBV6-4 and TRBJ2-2, with D perhaps being TRBD1 or TRBD2 (5 bases each). V gave up 0 bases and J gave up 3 bases, with 11 bases separating them. The CDR3 contains 16 residues. Germline CDR1 reads MRHNA; CDR2 reads SNTAGT. The CDR3 is CASSDSGPPDTGELFF. CDR3 DNA sequence: TGTGCCAGCAGTGACTCGGGACCCCCGGACACCGGGGAGCTGTTTTTT.

This clone was picked up a small number of times. The DNA for the CDR3 is TGCGCCAGCAGCTCGAACGGGGGGCCGATTTACAATGAGCAGTTCTTC. Amino acids: CASSSNGGPIYNEQFF. This sequence joins TRBV5-1 and TRBJ2-1; a weak D match, TRBD2 (7 bases). The V end was cut by 3 bases, the J end by 4 bases, with 17 bases between. CDR1 SGHRS and CDR2 YFSETQ come from the germline V gene. CDR3 length equals 16 residues.

This sequence joins TRBV7-9 and TRBJ2-5; D unresolved. V shed 7 bases and J shed 4 bases, with 16 bases lying between them. The CDR3 is 14 residues long. Per germline, CDR1 SEHNR and CDR2 FQNEAQ (reference sequence). The CDR3 sequence is CASNPSVGGETQYF. The CDR3, as DNA: TGTGCCAGCAACCCCTCGGTGGGCGGAGAGACCCAGTACTTC.